Each of the 25 T cell receptor beta chains below was sequenced from the same sample in a study of regulatory T cells in long-lasting Graves disease. According to the study, TCR beta libraries were built with iRepertoire HTBI primers and CDR3-region Arm-PCR. TCRdb processed the multiplex PCR reads anew with MiXCR; each CDR3 protein has one entry. The sample has 450,000 or so distinct CDR3 sequences, approximately 22% seen once; the top ten hold roughly 14%. Time point defined: persistent/refractory GD, antithyroid drugs over 5 years with positive TRAb. The TCR library used RNA extracted from PBMCs. The source was peripheral blood mononuclear cells (PBMCs), collected when the disease was refractory, from a patient treated with antithyroid drugs. Receptors were obtained from a female donor with Graves disease.

This clonotype was picked up many times. V is TRBV3-1 and J is TRBJ1-4; TRBD1 is a possible D gene (6 bases). There are 13 residues in the CDR3. The germline V gene encodes CDR1 LGHDT and CDR2 YNNKEL (reference sequence). Trimming shortened V by 2 bases and J by 8 bases, and 9 bases separated the two germline ends. CDR3 amino acids: CASSQWTAEKLFF. CDR3 DNA: TGTGCCAGCAGCCAATGGACAGCAGAAAAACTGTTTTTT.

The chain is built from TRBV5-1 and TRBJ1-1, with D perhaps matching TRBD1 (6 bases). Germline V CDR1 and CDR2: SGHRS, YFSETQ. The CDR3 sequence is 15 residues long. The ends were cut back, 1 base at V and 1 base at J, with 11 bases in the middle. The CDR3 sequence: CASSLRTDQNTEAFF. Written as DNA, the CDR3 is TGCGCCAGCAGCTTGAGGACAGACCAGAACACTGAAGCTTTCTTT.

This clonotype appeared a few times. The chain joins TRBV28 to TRBJ1-3; a weak D match, TRBD1 (5 bases). The CDR3 length is 15 residues. CDR1 and CDR2 from the germline V gene are MDHEN and SYDVKM. V lost 8 bases to trimming and J lost 4 bases, with 18 bases between them. The CDR3 spells CASRGLFLSGNTIYF. The CDR3 coding sequence is TGTGCCAGCCGGGGCCTCTTCTTGTCCGGAAACACCATATATTTT.

This clonotype was observed a handful of times. The rearrangement joins TRBV6-5 to TRBJ2-2, with unresolved D. Germline V gene lookup returns CDR1 MNHEY and CDR2 SVGAGI. The V end was cut by 3 bases, the J end by 1 base, with 6 bases between. This CDR3 region has 14 residues. CDR3 in amino acids: CASSYNMNTGELFF. DNA of the CDR3: TGTGCCAGCAGTTATAACATGAACACCGGGGAGCTGTTTTTT.

This clonotype has just a few counts. V gene TRBV4-2 combines with J gene TRBJ2-7, with 10 bases fitting TRBD2. The V gene's germline CDR1 is LGHNA and CDR2 YNFKEQ. V lost 4 bases, J lost 6 bases, and 15 bases stayed unmatched. CDR3 length: 17 amino acids. The CDR3, as DNA: TGTGCCAGCAGCCCTATTACGCCGGGACTAGCGTTAAGCGAGCAGTACTTC. It is translated as CASSPITPGLALSEQYF.

In this sample, this clonotype turned up a few times. This chain uses TRBV5-1 with TRBJ1-1; TRBD1 is a possible D gene (6 bases). Germline V CDR1 and CDR2: SGHRS, YFSETQ. This CDR3 is built from 13 residues. Trimming cost V 3 bases and J 4 bases, with 10 bases left between them. The chain's CDR3 is CASSSRTVTEAFF. As DNA, the CDR3 is TGCGCCAGCAGCTCACGGACAGTCACTGAAGCTTTCTTT.

Worth noting for this clonotype: A single base separates this from a much larger clone, so it may be a read error. This chain connects TRBV10-3 to TRBJ2-5; D is unclear. The CDR3 extends over 17 amino acids. V was trimmed by 2 bases and J by 6 bases, leaving 22 bases between them. Germline lookup yields CDR1 ENHRY and CDR2 SYGVKD. This chain's CDR3 is CAISETNSPAYQKTQYF. The CDR3 region has the DNA TGTGCCATCAGTGAGACAAACTCGCCGGCTTATCAAAAGACCCAGTACTTC.

This clonotype was seen a few times. The J gene is TRBJ2-5, the V gene TRBV5-1; 7 bases are a match to TRBD1. This CDR3 comprises 15 residues. Trimming at V came to 0 bases and at J to 4 bases, leaving 6 bases not matched to a gene. CDR1 is SGHRS, CDR2 YFSETQ, per germline. CDR3 residues: CASSLGNRGGETQYF. Here the CDR3 DNA reads TGCGCCAGCAGCTTGGGAAACAGGGGTGGAGAGACCCAGTACTTC.

This clonotype was recorded a few times. The chain joins TRBV7-2 to TRBJ2-7; the match to TRBD1 covers 9 bases. Trimming removed 5 bases from V and 7 bases from J; junction bases left unmatched: 15. Germline lookup yields CDR1 SGHTA and CDR2 FQGNSA. The CDR3 contains 16 residues. CDR3 coding DNA: TGTGCCAGCAGCGCAATAGTCTCCGGGACAGGGAAAGAGCAGTACTTC. Residues: CASSAIVSGTGKEQYF.

V usage is TRBV20-1 and J usage is TRBJ1-1; 10 bases match TRBD1. V gave up 3 bases and J gave up 7 bases; unmatched junction bases: 8. Germline lookup yields CDR1 DFQATT and CDR2 SNEGSKA (reference sequence). This CDR3 has 14 residues. CDR3 region: CSARPGTGDDEAFF. The CDR3 bases are TGCAGTGCTAGGCCCGGGACAGGGGATGATGAAGCTTTCTTT.

The genes are TRBV19 and TRBJ2-5; the match to TRBD2 covers 12 bases. After removal of 4 bases from V and 3 bases from J, the junction contained 9 bases not matched to a gene. The CDR3 runs 17 residues. Looked up from germline, CDR1 is LNHDA and CDR2 is SQIVND (reference sequence). CDR3 in DNA: TGTGCCAGTAGTAGATCTAGCGGGAGGGCCGAGGAAGAGACCCAGTACTTC. Translation gives CASSRSSGRAEEETQYF.

The chain couples TRBV10-3 to TRBJ1-1; 7 positions match TRBD1. In germline, CDR1 is ENHRY, CDR2 SYGVKD. The CDR3 runs to 13 residues. Unmatched junction bases numbered 11, after V lost 11 bases and J lost 5 bases. The CDR3 sequence is CALSDRRETEAFF. The CDR3 bases are TGTGCCCTCTCGGACAGGAGGGAGACTGAAGCTTTCTTT.

This clonotype was observed a handful of times. CDR3 bases: TGTGCCAGTAGTATAGTCCGGATTCTCGGTTCACCCCTCCACTTT. Protein sequence: CASSIVRILGSPLHF. This chain links TRBV19 with TRBJ1-6; no clear D gene. This CDR3 contains 15 residues. In germline, CDR1 is LNHDA, CDR2 SQIVND (reference sequence). Deletions cut 1 base from V and 9 bases from J, with 13 bases between.

The chain has TRBV12-3 or TRBV12-4 and TRBJ1-4; D is undetermined. The CDR3 length is 13 residues. Trimming left V 7 bases short and J 7 bases short, with 13 bases between. The CDR3 region has the DNA TGTGCCAGCACTTACCTTATGGGTGAAAAACTGTTTTTT. Encoded protein: CASTYLMGEKLFF.

This clonotype was observed a single time. The chain recombines TRBV27 with TRBJ2-1; D possibly corresponds to TRBD1 (7 bases). CDR1 is MNHEY, CDR2 SMNVEV, per germline (reference sequence). V lost 6 bases to trimming and J lost 5 bases, with 14 bases between them. The CDR3 totals 14 residues. CDR3 sequence: CASRSGGMDNEQFF. The CDR3 nucleotides are TGTGCCAGCAGATCAGGGGGGATGGACAATGAGCAGTTCTTC.

This clonotype was observed many times. This chain's CDR3 is CSAPSGTGAYGYTF. The CDR3 DNA reads TGCAGTGCCCCCTCCGGGACAGGCGCCTATGGCTACACCTTC. The rearrangement uses TRBV20-1 and TRBJ1-2; TRBD1 aligns across 8 bases. Germline lookup yields CDR1 DFQATT and CDR2 SNEGSKA (reference sequence). V lost 6 bases, J lost 4 bases, and 10 bases stayed unmatched. This CDR3 region has 14 residues.

This clonotype was counted at least ten times. The gene calls are TRBV28 and TRBJ1-1; D is unresolved. Germline values: CDR1 MDHEN, CDR2 SYDVKM. The V end was cut by 2 bases, the J end by 4 bases, with 14 bases between. This CDR3 comprises 15 residues. The chain's CDR3 is CASSLTGPLVTEAFF. For the CDR3, the DNA is TGTGCCAGCAGTTTAACTGGGCCGCTGGTCACTGAAGCTTTCTTT.

The rearrangement uses TRBV7-9 and TRBJ2-1; 7 bases align to TRBD2. Per the germline V gene, CDR1 is SEHNR and CDR2 is FQNEAQ (reference sequence). CDR3 length: 16 residues. The ends lost 1 base at V and 3 bases at J; junction bases unmatched: 6. The CDR3 protein is CASSLGSREYYNEQFF. DNA for the CDR3: TGTGCCAGCAGCTTAGGGTCGCGGGAGTACTACAATGAGCAGTTCTTC. Full variable domain (outside the CDR3, taken from reference TRBV7-9 and TRBJ2-1): DTGVSQNPRHKITKRGQNVTFRCDPISEHNRLYWYRQTLGQGPEFLTYFQNEAQLEKSRLLSDRFSAERPKGSFSTLEIQRTEQGDSAMYLCASSLGSREYYNEQFFGPGTRLTVL.

This chain uses TRBV12-3 or TRBV12-4 with TRBJ2-6; no firm D call. The CDR3 spans 18 residues. Trimming pared 6 bases from V and 1 base from J, leaving 19 bases between. CDR3 DNA: TGTGCCAGCAGCCCGATCCCTGTCAGGCGATCTGGGGCCAACGTCCTGACTTTC. It codes for CASSPIPVRRSGANVLTF.

This clonotype came up a few times. The CDR3 DNA follows: TGTGCCTGGAGTGTATGGGACAGGGTGTATGAAAAACTGTTTTTT. This translates into CAWSVWDRVYEKLFF. J is TRBJ1-4 and V is TRBV30; 9 bases are shared with TRBD1. V was pared by 0 bases and J by 6 bases, with 5 bases of the junction left unmatched. This CDR3 contains 15 residues. Looked up from germline, CDR1 is GTSNPN and CDR2 is SVGIG (reference sequence).

This clonotype was seen only a few times. The chain joins TRBV10-3 to TRBJ1-5; D not resolved. The CDR3 is 13 amino acids. V was pared by 2 bases and J by 2 bases, with 4 bases between. Germline lookup yields CDR1 ENHRY and CDR2 SYGVKD. Written as DNA, the CDR3 is TGTGCCATCAGTGAGGGGGGCAATCAGCCCCAGCATTTT. Its protein product is CAISEGGNQPQHF.

This clonotype was found a few times. The J gene is TRBJ1-1, the V gene TRBV7-2, with D perhaps matching TRBD1 (5 bases). Looked up from germline, CDR1 is SGHTA and CDR2 is FQGNSA. The CDR3 extends over 13 amino acids. V shed 5 bases and J shed 7 bases, with 14 bases lying between them. CDR3 sequence (DNA): TGTGCCAGCAGCCTTCAAGAGGGACTTGAAGCTTTCTTT. It yields the protein CASSLQEGLEAFF. The entire variable domain, with the rest obtained from reference TRBV7-2 and TRBJ1-1, is as follows: GAGVSQSPSNKVTEKGKDVELRCDPISGHTALYWYRQSLGQGLEFLIYFQGNSAPDKSGLPSDRFSAERTGGSVSTLTIQRTQQEDSAVYLCASSLQEGLEAFFGQGTRLTVV.

Comments on this clonotype: This likely came from a read error, as a far larger clone is one base away. The chain couples TRBV2 to TRBJ2-1; tentative D call: TRBD2 (6 bases). This CDR3 contains 14 residues. The germline gives CDR1 SNHLY, CDR2 FYNNEI. The germline V and J ends were trimmed by 2 bases and 13 bases, with 18 bases remaining between them. CDR3 amino acids: CASSERRGEETQFF. CDR3 in DNA: TGTGCCAGCAGTGAAAGAAGAGGGGAGGAGACCCAGTTCTTC.

This chain joins TRBV12-3 or TRBV12-4 and TRBJ1-2; 7 bases match TRBD1. The CDR3 covers 11 residues. V lost 6 bases and J lost 7; bases outside the gene matches: 2. CDR3 region: CASRGTAGYTF. CDR3 coding DNA: TGTGCCAGCAGGGGGACAGCTGGCTACACCTTC.

This clonotype was detected ten times or more. The rearrangement links TRBV6-5 to TRBJ1-2; a weak D match, TRBD1 (6 bases). The CDR3 covers 16 residues. Germline CDR1 MNHEY, CDR2 SVGAGI. V lost 2 bases to trimming and J lost 5 bases, with 18 bases between them. CDR3 in amino acids: CASSYPPTGTKYGYTF. The CDR3, as DNA: TGTGCCAGCAGTTACCCGCCAACCGGGACAAAATATGGCTACACCTTC.